The sequence of this T cell receptor (beta chain) was determined in a study of CD4 and CD8 cells across lung adenocarcinoma regions. Germline V CDR1 and CDR2: SEHNR, FQNEAQ (reference sequence). CDR3 length: 10 amino acids. With 10 bases removed from V and 6 bases from J, the gap between germline ends came to 7 bases. The patients had localized lung adenocarcinoma, a non-small cell subtype. MiXCR was run by TCRdb on the PCR reads, yielding one entry per CDR3 protein. Found here are fewer than 20,000 distinct CDR3 sequences, roughly 51% of them singletons; the top ten hold roughly 33%. The sample consisted of CD8+ T cells from the center of a lung tumor. The genes are TRBV7-9 and TRBJ2-1, with D uncertain. The clonotype originates from a female donor with lung adenocarcinoma. The CD4 and CD8 labels of this study may be unreliable. The chain's CDR3 is CATNTNEQFF. In nucleotides, the CDR3 is TGTGCCACCAACACCAATGAGCAGTTCTTC.